This TCR beta chain derives from a study of response to subunit inactivated influenza vaccine. A note on this clonotype: What it recognizes is unknown. A much larger clone sits a single nucleotide away, making a read error possible.

Overall study results and limits: Few new T cells, the authors suggested, are recruited by each seasonal influenza vaccination.

Germline loops: CDR1 SQVTM, CDR2 ANQGSEA. V dropped 3 bases and J dropped 10 bases, with 16 bases sitting between them. This CDR3 is 12 amino acids long. TCRdb independently ran MiXCR on the RT-PCR reads; one entry per CDR3 protein. In the table there are about 480,000 distinct CDR3 sequences, approximately 10% of which are singletons. Sequences were derived from PBMCs from blood, sampled roughly 47 days after vaccination. The source of this sequence is a man aged 50-59 years who received an inactivated influenza vaccine. V is TRBV29-1 and J is TRBJ2-7; TRBD1 might be the D (5 bases). The CDR3 DNA sequence: TGCAGCGTTGAGGCAGGGTCGGGCGATCAGTACTTC. Its protein product is CSVEAGSGDQYF.